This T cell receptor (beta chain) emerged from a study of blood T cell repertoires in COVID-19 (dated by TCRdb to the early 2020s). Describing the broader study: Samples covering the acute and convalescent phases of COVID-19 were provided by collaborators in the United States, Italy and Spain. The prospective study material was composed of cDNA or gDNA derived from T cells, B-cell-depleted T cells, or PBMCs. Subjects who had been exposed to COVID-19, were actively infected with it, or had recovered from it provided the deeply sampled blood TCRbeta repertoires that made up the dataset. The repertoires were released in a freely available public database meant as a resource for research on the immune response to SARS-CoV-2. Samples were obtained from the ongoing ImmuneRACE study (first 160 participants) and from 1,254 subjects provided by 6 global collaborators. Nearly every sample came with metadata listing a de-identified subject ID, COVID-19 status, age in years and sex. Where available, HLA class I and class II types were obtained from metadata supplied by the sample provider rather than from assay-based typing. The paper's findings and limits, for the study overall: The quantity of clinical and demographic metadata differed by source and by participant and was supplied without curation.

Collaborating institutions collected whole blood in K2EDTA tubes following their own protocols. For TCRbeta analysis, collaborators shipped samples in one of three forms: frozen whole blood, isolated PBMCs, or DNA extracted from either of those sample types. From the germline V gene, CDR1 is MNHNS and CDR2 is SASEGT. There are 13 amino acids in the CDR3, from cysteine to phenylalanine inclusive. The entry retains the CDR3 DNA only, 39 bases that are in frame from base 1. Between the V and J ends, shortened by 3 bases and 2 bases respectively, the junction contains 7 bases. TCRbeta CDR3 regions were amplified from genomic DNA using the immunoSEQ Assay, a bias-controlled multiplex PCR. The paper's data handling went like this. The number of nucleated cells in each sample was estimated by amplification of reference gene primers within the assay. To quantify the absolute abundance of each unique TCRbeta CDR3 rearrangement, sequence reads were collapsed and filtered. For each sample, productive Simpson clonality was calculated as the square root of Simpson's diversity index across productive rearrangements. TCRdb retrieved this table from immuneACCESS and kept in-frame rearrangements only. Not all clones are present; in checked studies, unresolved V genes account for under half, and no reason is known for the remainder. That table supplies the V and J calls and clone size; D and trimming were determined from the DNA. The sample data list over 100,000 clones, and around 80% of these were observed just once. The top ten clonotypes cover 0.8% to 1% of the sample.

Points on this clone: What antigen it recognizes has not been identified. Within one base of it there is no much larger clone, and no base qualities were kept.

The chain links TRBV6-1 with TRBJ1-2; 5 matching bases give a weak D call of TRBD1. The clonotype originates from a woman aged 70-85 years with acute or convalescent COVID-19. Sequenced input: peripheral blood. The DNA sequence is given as TGTGCCAGCAGTGAGAAGGGGAACTATGGCTACACCTTC. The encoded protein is CASSEKGNYGYTF.